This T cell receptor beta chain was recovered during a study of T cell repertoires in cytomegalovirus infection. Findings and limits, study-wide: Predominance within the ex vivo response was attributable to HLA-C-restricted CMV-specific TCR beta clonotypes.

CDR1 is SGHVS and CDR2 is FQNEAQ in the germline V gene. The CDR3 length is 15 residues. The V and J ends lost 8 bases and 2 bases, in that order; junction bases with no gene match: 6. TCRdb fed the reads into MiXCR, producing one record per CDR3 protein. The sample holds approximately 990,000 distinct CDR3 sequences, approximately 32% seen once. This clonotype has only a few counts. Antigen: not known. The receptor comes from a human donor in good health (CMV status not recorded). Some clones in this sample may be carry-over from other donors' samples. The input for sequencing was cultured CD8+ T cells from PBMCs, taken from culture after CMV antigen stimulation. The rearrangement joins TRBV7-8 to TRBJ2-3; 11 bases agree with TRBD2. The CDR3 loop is CASLASGGYTDTQYF. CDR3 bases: TGTGCCAGCTTGGCTAGCGGGGGGTACACAGATACGCAGTATTTT.